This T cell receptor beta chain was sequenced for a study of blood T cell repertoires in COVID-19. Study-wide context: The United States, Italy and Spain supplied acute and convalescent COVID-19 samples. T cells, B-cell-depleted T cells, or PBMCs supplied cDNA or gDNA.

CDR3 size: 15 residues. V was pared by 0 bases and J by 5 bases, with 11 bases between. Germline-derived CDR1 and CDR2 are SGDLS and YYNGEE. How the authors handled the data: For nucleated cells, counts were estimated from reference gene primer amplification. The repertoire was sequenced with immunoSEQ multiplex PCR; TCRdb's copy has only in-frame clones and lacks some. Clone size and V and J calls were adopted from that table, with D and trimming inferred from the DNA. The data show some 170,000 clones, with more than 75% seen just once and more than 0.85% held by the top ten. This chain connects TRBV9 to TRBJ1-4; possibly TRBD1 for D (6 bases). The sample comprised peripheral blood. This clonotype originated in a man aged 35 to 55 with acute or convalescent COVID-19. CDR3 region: CASSVAGGGNEKLFF. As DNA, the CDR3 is TGTGCCAGCAGCGTAGCGGGAGGGGGGAATGAAAAACTGTTTTTT.